Presented here are 31 T cell receptor beta chains from one specimen sequenced in a study of beta chain features in type 1 diabetes. Whole-study findings and limits: TCRB CDR3s from Type 1 diabetes patients were moderately but significantly shorter in all four CD4+ subsets.

These TCRs' antigens remain unknown. Sequenced material consisted of expressed TCRB transcripts (all of the isolated RNA was reverse transcribed). The data were produced by immunoSEQ multiplex PCR, yet TCRdb's version contains in-frame clones alone and is incomplete. The top ten clones hold over 0.1% of a sample with around 710,000 clones, around 11% of them seen once. What was sequenced was naive CD4+ T cells from blood. The origin of the receptors is a man between 25 and 39 years old with type 1 diabetes.

This clone was seen a handful of times. This chain connects TRBV9 to TRBJ2-2; a weak D match, TRBD1 (5 bases). The CDR3 spans 16 residues. Germline CDR1 SGDLS, CDR2 YYNGEE. Trimming removed 0 bases from V and 1 base from J, with 10 bases in between. CDR3 bases: TGTGCCAGCAGCGTAGCTGGGGCCTGGAACACCGGGGAGCTGTTTTTT. It is translated as CASSVAGAWNTGELFF.

The chain uses TRBV5-6 and TRBJ1-5, with D possibly matching TRBD1 (5 bases). This CDR3 is built from 13 residues. Trimming pared 4 bases from V and 10 bases from J, leaving 15 bases between. Germline CDR1 is SGHDT and CDR2 is YYEEEE. DNA of the CDR3: TGTGCCAGCAGCACCCCGGGGGATGGACCCCAGCATTTT. Translation gives CASSTPGDGPQHF.

This clone was observed a handful of times. The gene calls are TRBV7-3 and TRBJ2-1, with 14 nucleotides matching TRBD2. This CDR3 comprises 18 residues. Germline CDR1 and CDR2: SGHTA and FQGTGA. V shed 1 base and J 4 bases; nucleotides not matched to a gene: 6. This CDR3 reads CASSLMGTSGGLYNEQFF. The CDR3 DNA reads as TGTGCCAGCAGCTTAATGGGGACTAGCGGGGGCCTGTACAATGAGCAGTTCTTC. The variable domain in full, completed from reference TRBV7-3 and TRBJ2-1, reads GAGVSQTPSNKVTEKGKYVELRCDPISGHTALYWYRQSLGQGPEFLIYFQGTGAADDSGLPNDRFFAVRPEGSVSTLKIQRTERGDSAVYLCASSLMGTSGGLYNEQFFGPGTRLTVL.

This clone was counted a few times. This chain links TRBV2 with TRBJ1-2; no clear D. This CDR3 is 13 amino acids long. Germline assignment: CDR1 SNHLY and CDR2 FYNNEI. Between the trimmed V and J ends, which lost 7 bases and 4 bases, there was a span of 13 bases. The CDR3 nucleotides are TGTGCCAGCATTGGGGATGGCCCCTATGGCTACACCTTC. Translated: CASIGDGPYGYTF. The variable domain in full, with the rest retrieved from reference TRBV2 and TRBJ1-2, is EPEVTQTPSHQVTQMGQEVILRCVPISNHLYFYWYRQILGQKVEFLVSFYNNEISEKSEIFDDQFSVERPDGSNFTLKIRSTKLEDSAMYFCASIGDGPYGYTFGSGTRLTVV.

V and J are TRBV7-9 and TRBJ1-1; no clear D. CDR3 length equals 13 residues. Germline assignment: CDR1 SEHNR and CDR2 FQNEAQ (reference sequence). V was trimmed by 1 base and J by 4 bases, leaving 7 bases between them. The CDR3 here is CASSLDKGTEAFF. CDR3 DNA sequence: TGTGCCAGCAGCTTAGATAAGGGCACTGAAGCTTTCTTT.

This clone showed up just a few times. The rearrangement uses TRBV7-2 and TRBJ1-1, with 9 nucleotides matching TRBD1. Looked up from germline, CDR1 is SGHTA and CDR2 is FQGNSA. The CDR3 consists of 14 residues. With V trimmed by 3 bases and J by 5 bases, 4 bases remained unmatched. CDR3 nucleotide sequence: TGTGCCAGCAGCTTCAGACAGGGGGGGACTGAAGCTTTCTTT. This sequence encodes CASSFRQGGTEAFF.

The V and J genes are TRBV11-3 and TRBJ2-5; D possibly matches TRBD1 or TRBD2 (5 bases each). Germline CDR1 reads SGHNT; CDR2 reads YENEEA. V lost 5 bases and J 1 base, leaving 14 bases between the germline ends. The CDR3 is 15 residues long. The CDR3 reads CASSPTGAFQETQYF. DNA for the CDR3: TGTGCCAGCAGCCCCACCGGGGCGTTCCAAGAGACCCAGTACTTC.

This clone was seen a handful of times. V and J are TRBV29-1 and TRBJ2-1; 9 positions match TRBD1. Germline CDR1 and CDR2: SQVTM and ANQGSEA. V shed 2 bases and J 8 bases; nucleotides not matched to a gene: 4. CDR3 size: 13 residues. The CDR3 nucleotides are TGCAGCGTTGAACGGACAGGGGCCGATGAGCAGTTCTTC. Translation gives CSVERTGADEQFF.

This clone has more than one count but fewer than ten. The chain uses TRBV6-5 and TRBJ1-2; 11 bases fit TRBD1. The CDR3 spans 15 residues. CDR1 is MNHEY and CDR2 is SVGAGI in the germline V gene. With 7 bases clipped from V and 8 bases from J, the junction kept 12 bases outside the gene matches. CDR3 nucleotides: TGTGCCAGCACCCGGACAGGGGGCCACAGAAACGGCTACACCTTC. Its translation is CASTRTGGHRNGYTF.

This clone appeared a few times. This chain joins TRBV5-4 and TRBJ2-3; D perhaps matches TRBD2 (6 bases). This CDR3 comprises 15 residues. V shed 2 bases and J shed 0 bases, with 10 bases lying between them. In germline, CDR1 is SGHNT, CDR2 YYREEE (reference sequence). CDR3 sequence reads: CASSFLASSTDTQYF. CDR3 DNA sequence: TGTGCCAGCAGCTTTCTAGCGAGCAGCACAGATACGCAGTATTTT.

The chain uses TRBV7-9 and TRBJ2-3; D not certain. With 3 bases removed from V and 6 bases from J, the gap between germline ends came to 16 bases. Germline CDR1 SEHNR, CDR2 FQNEAQ (reference sequence). The CDR3 spans 15 residues. CDR3 amino acids: CASSLAAFGPDTQYF. In nucleotides, the CDR3 is TGTGCCAGCAGCTTGGCGGCTTTCGGCCCCGATACGCAGTATTTT.

The table lists this clone with a few counts. The J gene is TRBJ1-4, the V gene TRBV29-1, with D possibly TRBD1 on 6 matching bases. CDR1 is SQVTM, CDR2 ANQGSEA, per germline. The CDR3 extends over 14 amino acids. Trimming cost V 7 bases and J 0 bases, with 12 bases left between them. The CDR3 DNA sequence: TGCAGCGGCTCGGACAGTACAACTAATGAAAAACTGTTTTTT. Translated: CSGSDSTTNEKLFF.

V is TRBV6-6 and J is TRBJ1-4; D not certain. V gave up 2 bases and J gave up 0 bases, with 4 bases separating them. This CDR3 region has 14 residues. Germline V gene sequence: CDR1 MNHNY, CDR2 SVGAGI (reference sequence). The CDR3 sequence: CASSYGATNEKLFF. CDR3 nucleotides: TGTGCCAGCAGTTACGGAGCAACTAATGAAAAACTGTTTTTT.

The V and J genes are TRBV14 and TRBJ1-2; 10 positions agree with TRBD1. V shed 1 base, J shed 6 bases, and the junction held 2 bases outside the gene matches. The germline V gene encodes CDR1 SGHDN and CDR2 FVKESK. The CDR3 sequence is 14 residues long. This CDR3 is CASSQGTGGDGYTF. Written as DNA, the CDR3 is TGTGCCAGCAGCCAAGGGACAGGGGGTGATGGCTACACCTTC.

J is TRBJ2-5 and V is TRBV11-2, with TRBD2 identical over 10 bases. The CDR3 covers 18 residues. Trimming took 3 bases from V and 5 from J; bases not matched to a gene: 15. The germline CDR1 and CDR2 sequences are SGHAT and FQNNGV. The CDR3 is CASSLWSPASGGGETQYF. The DNA of the CDR3 is TGTGCCAGCAGCTTGTGGTCGCCAGCTAGCGGGGGAGGCGAGACCCAGTACTTC.

This clone was picked up a small number of times. V usage is TRBV7-2 and J usage is TRBJ2-5; 12 bases line up with TRBD2. Germline-derived CDR1 and CDR2 are SGHTA and FQGNSA. V lost 5 bases and J lost 9; bases outside the gene matches: 7. The CDR3 sequence is 14 residues long. The CDR3 is CASSPSGGASAQYF. Here the CDR3 DNA reads TGTGCCAGCAGCCCTAGCGGGGGGGCCAGCGCCCAGTACTTC.

As regards this clone: At one end, the junction sequence differs from germline, possibly due to a read error. The rearrangement uses TRBV7-7 and TRBJ2-5, with D tentatively TRBD2 (5 bases). CDR1 and CDR2 (germline): SSHAT, FNYEAQ (reference sequence). The CDR3 spans 15 residues. The CDR3 sequence is CASSLLSASQETQYF. Written as DNA, the CDR3 is TGTGCTAGCAGCTTACTTAGCGCGAGCCAAGAGACCCAGTACTTC.

The chain has TRBV7-2 and TRBJ1-1; TRBD1 aligns across 11 bases. J was trimmed by 4 bases and V by 1 base; bases with no gene match: 8. This CDR3 spans 17 amino acids. Germline assignment: CDR1 SGHTA and CDR2 FQGNSA. The DNA of the CDR3 is TGTGCCAGCAGCTTAGTATCCGGGACAGGGGGTAGCACTGAAGCTTTCTTT. Translated, it gives CASSLVSGTGGSTEAFF.

The chain carries TRBV30 and TRBJ2-6; D remains ambiguous. The ends were cut back, 5 bases at V and 7 bases at J, with 12 bases in the middle. The CDR3 is 13 amino acids. Germline CDR1 and CDR2: GTSNPN and SVGIG (reference sequence). The CDR3 DNA sequence: TGTGCCTGGGGGCTAAGTGGAGCCAACGTCCTGACTTTC. Its protein product is CAWGLSGANVLTF.

The sample holds a few counts of this clone. The chain combines TRBV7-9 with TRBJ2-3; D unclear. Trimming left V 10 bases short and J 4 bases short, with 15 bases between. CDR1 is SEHNR and CDR2 is FQNEAQ in the germline V gene (reference sequence). CDR3 length equals 13 residues. DNA for the CDR3: TGTGCCACCAAGCTTAGTTCAGCAGATACGCAGTATTTT. Protein sequence: CATKLSSADTQYF.

This clone was counted between two and nine times. This chain joins TRBV7-9 and TRBJ1-4, with D perhaps matching TRBD1 (5 bases). This CDR3 region has 15 residues. Per the germline V gene, CDR1 is SEHNR and CDR2 is FQNEAQ (reference sequence). Trimming stripped 2 bases from V and 7 bases from J, with 14 bases between. CDR3 residues: CASSLFPGSGEKLFF. CDR3 DNA: TGTGCCAGCAGCTTATTTCCAGGGTCGGGTGAAAAACTGTTTTTT.

This clone was seen a handful of times. The CDR3 spells CASSLARDEQYF. CDR3 nucleotides: TGTGCCAGCAGCCTCGCTAGGGACGAGCAGTACTTC. V gene TRBV7-2 combines with J gene TRBJ2-7; no clear D gene. In germline, CDR1 is SGHTA, CDR2 FQGNSA. CDR3 length: 12 residues. The germline V and J ends were trimmed by 5 bases and 5 bases, with 10 bases remaining between them.

The V and J genes are TRBV19 and TRBJ2-2; TRBD2 matches 8 bases. Germline trimming cut 10 bases from V and 2 bases from J; bases unmatched to any gene: 9. CDR3 length equals 15 residues. Germline CDR1 LNHDA, CDR2 SQIVND (reference sequence). CDR3: CATTSRGGNTGELFF. In DNA form, the CDR3 reads TGTGCCACAACCTCTCGGGGGGGCAACACCGGGGAGCTGTTTTTT.

The chain uses TRBV5-1 and TRBJ2-3, with 11 bases lining up with TRBD1. Germline assignment: CDR1 SGHRS and CDR2 YFSETQ. J lost 4 bases, V lost 4 bases, and 5 bases had no gene match. The CDR3 is 15 residues long. The CDR3 DNA follows: TGCGCCAGCAGCCCTGGACAGGGGGCACCAGATACGCAGTATTTT. Protein sequence: CASSPGQGAPDTQYF.

V gene TRBV13 combines with J gene TRBJ1-1, with D perhaps TRBD1 (5 bases). There are 14 residues in the CDR3. The germline V gene has CDR1 PRHDT and CDR2 FYEKMQ (reference sequence). V was cut by 5 bases and J by 3 bases, with 13 bases left in between. Written as DNA, the CDR3 is TGTGCCAGCAGCGCCCCGGGGGTGTACACTGAAGCTTTCTTT. Amino acids: CASSAPGVYTEAFF.

This clone has more than one count but fewer than ten. The J gene is TRBJ2-5, the V gene TRBV9, with 11 bases lining up with TRBD2. V lost 4 bases to trimming and J lost 5 bases; unmatched junction nucleotides: 4. CDR3 size: 14 residues. Per the germline V gene, CDR1 is SGDLS and CDR2 is YYNGEE. The CDR3 is CASSPSGGKETQYF. In DNA, the CDR3 is TGTGCCAGCAGCCCTAGCGGGGGGAAGGAGACCCAGTACTTC.

The V gene is TRBV25-1, the J gene TRBJ2-2, with D maybe TRBD1 (6 bases). Germline loops: CDR1 MGHDK, CDR2 SYGVNS. V was clipped by 0 bases and J by 3 bases, with 11 bases between them. The CDR3 is made up of 16 amino acids. The CDR3 bases are TGTGCCAGCAGTGAATATATACAGGGTTACACCGGGGAGCTGTTTTTT. This gives the protein CASSEYIQGYTGELFF.

A few counts support this clone. V and J are TRBV4-3 and TRBJ1-2; no reliable D call. CDR1 is LGHNA and CDR2 is YSLEER in the germline V gene. Trimming stripped 0 bases from V and 6 bases from J, with 8 bases between. This CDR3 spans 13 amino acids. CDR3 amino acids: CASSQDGVHGYTF. The CDR3 nucleotides are TGCGCCAGCAGCCAAGATGGGGTGCATGGCTACACCTTC.

The chain couples TRBV10-2 to TRBJ1-5, with D perhaps TRBD1 (5 bases). The V and J ends lost 3 bases and 1 base respectively, with 7 bases between them. The CDR3 length is 14 residues. Germline V gives CDR1 WSHSY, CDR2 SAAADI. CDR3: CASSERGSNQPQHF. CDR3 nucleotide sequence: TGCGCCAGCAGTGAACGGGGCAGCAATCAGCCCCAGCATTTT.

To note about this clone: One end of the junction varies from germline; a read error may be responsible. The rearrangement joins TRBV15 to TRBJ1-4; the D is unclear. The CDR3 contains 11 residues. The V gene's germline CDR1 is LNHNV and CDR2 YYDKDF (reference sequence). This chain's CDR3 is CATSRDGTTVF. The DNA of the CDR3 is TGTGCCACCAGCAGAGATGGCACAACCGTTTTT.

This sequence joins TRBV27 and TRBJ1-2; 8 nucleotides align to TRBD1. J lost 4 bases, V lost 5 bases, and 6 bases had no gene match. Germline V gives CDR1 MNHEY, CDR2 SMNVEV (reference sequence). The CDR3 consists of 14 residues. CDR3 sequence reads: CASSADRGPYGYTF. The CDR3 region has the DNA TGTGCCAGCAGTGCTGACAGGGGCCCCTATGGCTACACCTTC.